The 31 T cell receptor beta chains listed next were all sequenced from one sample in a study of T cell responses to AZD1222 COVID-19 vaccine. Sequenced by immunoSEQ multiplex PCR; TCRdb stores in-frame clones only, minus some. The data contain about 160,000 clones, about 90% of them singletons. The material sequenced was peripheral blood, taken 28 days after the second AZD1222 dose. The source is an adult who received the AZD1222 COVID-19 vaccine.

V usage is TRBV19 and J usage is TRBJ2-7; tentative D call: TRBD1 (5 bases). Germline V gives CDR1 LNHDA, CDR2 SQIVND (reference sequence). Trimming cost V 1 base and J 0 bases, with 13 bases left between them. The CDR3 totals 16 residues. CDR3 bases: TGTGCCAGTAGTATAGGAGGACACCCGAGCTCCTACGAGCAGTACTTC. This gives the protein CASSIGGHPSSYEQYF.

V usage is TRBV5-6 and J usage is TRBJ1-2; D is uncertain. Germline V lookup: CDR1 SGHDT, CDR2 YYEEEE. With 0 bases removed from V and 6 bases from J, the gap between germline ends came to 12 bases. The CDR3 covers 14 residues. The CDR3 bases are TGTGCCAGCAGCTTGGGAGGGATGTCTCATGGCTACACCTTC. It encodes CASSLGGMSHGYTF.

The J gene is TRBJ1-2, the V gene TRBV6-2 or TRBV6-3; no definite D call. The CDR3 has 12 amino acids. The V gene's germline CDR1 is MNHEY and CDR2 SVGEGT. V lost 0 bases and J lost 7, with 6 bases in between. CDR3 loop: CASSYSISGYTF. The DNA of the CDR3 is TGTGCCAGCAGTTACTCAATCAGTGGCTACACCTTC.

The chain combines TRBV2 with TRBJ1-2; maybe TRBD1 (5 bases). Germline V gene sequence: CDR1 SNHLY, CDR2 FYNNEI. Trimming cost V 3 bases and J 5 bases, with 28 bases left between them. CDR3 length equals 19 residues. As DNA, the CDR3 is TGTGCCAGCAGTGATGAAGGAGTATCGGGGGTCCCCATCGGGTATGGCTACACCTTC. It encodes CASSDEGVSGVPIGYGYTF.

The V gene is TRBV6-1, the J gene TRBJ1-5; D is unresolved. V gave up 1 base and J gave up 2 bases, with 15 bases separating them. CDR3 size: 17 residues. Germline V gene data show CDR1 as MNHNS and CDR2 as SASEGT. Here the CDR3 reads CASSEGSVVRGNQPQHF. The CDR3 DNA is TGTGCCAGCAGTGAAGGATCCGTGGTTAGGGGCAATCAGCCCCAGCATTTT.

The chain couples TRBV5-1 to TRBJ2-3; tentative D call: TRBD1 (6 bases). The CDR3 runs 15 residues. The germline V gene encodes CDR1 SGHRS and CDR2 YFSETQ. Trimming cost V 2 bases and J 3 bases, with 13 bases left between them. CDR3 DNA sequence: TGCGCCAGCAGCTTAACGGGACACCTTACAGATACGCAGTATTTT. This encodes CASSLTGHLTDTQYF.

The chain recombines TRBV5-1 with TRBJ2-1, with 11 bases identical to TRBD2. Looked up from germline, CDR1 is SGHRS and CDR2 is YFSETQ. This CDR3 contains 13 residues. J gave up 5 bases and V 8 bases, and 3 bases lay outside the gene matches. This chain's CDR3 is CASSGGDNNEQFF. The CDR3 coding sequence is TGCGCCAGTAGCGGGGGGGATAACAATGAGCAGTTCTTC.

The V and J genes are TRBV28 and TRBJ1-2; TRBD1 matches 8 bases. CDR3 size: 13 residues. CDR1 and CDR2 from the germline V gene are MDHEN and SYDVKM. The V gene end was trimmed by 8 bases and the J gene end by 6 bases; junction bases not matched to a gene: 8. The CDR3: CASRIRTGHGYTF. The DNA of the CDR3 is TGTGCCAGCCGAATCCGGACAGGGCATGGCTACACCTTC.

Here the CDR3 reads CASSPRETEAFF. For the CDR3, the DNA is TGTGCCAGCAGCCCCAGGGAAACTGAAGCTTTCTTT. The chain carries TRBV5-5 and TRBJ1-1; D is perhaps TRBD1 (5 bases). The CDR3 is 12 residues long. Trimming left V 4 bases short and J 5 bases short, with 9 bases between. Germline V gene sequence: CDR1 SGHKS, CDR2 YYEKEE (reference sequence).

This rearrangement joins TRBV18 to TRBJ2-1; 7 positions agree with TRBD1. There are 16 residues in the CDR3. V lost 1 base, J lost 7 bases, and 10 bases stayed unmatched. In germline, CDR1 is KGHSH, CDR2 LQKENI. In DNA, the CDR3 is TGTGCCAGCTCACCACGCGACAGGGTAATATGGAATGAGCAGTTCTTC. Translated, it gives CASSPRDRVIWNEQFF. The full variable domain, its missing parts supplied by reference TRBV18 and TRBJ2-1, is NAGVMQNPRHLVRRRGQEARLRCSPMKGHSHVYWYRQLPEEGLKFMVYLQKENIIDESGMPKERFSAEFPKEGPSILRIQQVVRGDSAAYFCASSPRDRVIWNEQFFGPGTRLTVL.

The chain combines TRBV2 with TRBJ2-7; possibly TRBD1 for D (5 bases). V was trimmed by 2 bases and J by 2 bases, leaving 16 bases between them. CDR1 and CDR2 (germline): SNHLY, FYNNEI. This CDR3 is built from 16 residues. Here the CDR3 DNA reads TGTGCCAGCAGTGAATTTGTGGGGCTGGTTACCTACGAGCAGTACTTC. This gives the protein CASSEFVGLVTYEQYF.

The V gene is TRBV18, the J gene TRBJ1-5; the D is unclear. The CDR3 is 14 amino acids. CDR1 is KGHSH, CDR2 LQKENI, per germline. Trimming cost V 3 bases and J 0 bases, with 6 bases left between them. The CDR3 nucleotides read TGTGCCAGCTCACCGACATCTAGCAATCAGCCCCAGCATTTT. It is translated as CASSPTSSNQPQHF.

The chain couples TRBV5-4 to TRBJ1-1; 7 bases are a match to TRBD1. The germline gives CDR1 SGHNT, CDR2 YYREEE (reference sequence). Trimming at V came to 4 bases and at J to 3 bases, leaving 6 bases not matched to a gene. This CDR3 has 14 residues. CDR3 amino acids: CASSPRQGYTEAFF. The CDR3 bases are TGTGCCAGCAGCCCACGACAGGGTTACACTGAAGCTTTCTTT.

This clone was picked up one time. The chain has TRBV2 and TRBJ1-2; 7 bases agree with TRBD1. This CDR3 spans 15 amino acids. The V and J ends lost 4 bases and 3 bases, in that order; junction bases with no gene match: 8. Germline V gene lookup returns CDR1 SNHLY and CDR2 FYNNEI. In nucleotides, the CDR3 is TGTGCCAGCAGTGGGACAGGTCTCCCGGACTATGGCTACACCTTC. Protein sequence: CASSGTGLPDYGYTF.

The chain uses TRBV9 and TRBJ2-5; 8 bases fit TRBD2. Unmatched junction bases numbered 4, after V lost 3 bases and J lost 6 bases. CDR3 length: 13 amino acids. CDR1 is SGDLS and CDR2 is YYNGEE in the germline V gene. This CDR3 reads CASSAASGQTQYF. The CDR3 DNA is TGTGCCAGCAGCGCTGCTAGCGGGCAGACCCAGTACTTC.

The rearrangement joins TRBV19 to TRBJ1-5; D ambiguous. CDR1 and CDR2 from the germline V gene are LNHDA and SQIVND (reference sequence). The V gene lost 7 bases and the J gene lost 3 bases, with 13 bases spanning the gap. This CDR3 contains 14 residues. In DNA form, the CDR3 reads TGTGCCAGTACCCCGTGGGTCTCCAATCAGCCCCAGCATTTT. Amino acid sequence: CASTPWVSNQPQHF.

The chain has TRBV12-3 or TRBV12-4 and TRBJ2-7, with D possibly matching TRBD2 (6 bases). The CDR3 consists of 13 residues. V lost 6 bases and J lost 6, with 15 bases in between. This CDR3 reads CASSLGDSSEQYF. CDR3 sequence (DNA): TGTGCCAGCAGCCTGGGGGACTCTAGCGAGCAGTACTTC.

The chain couples TRBV28 to TRBJ2-2; 13 nucleotides match TRBD2. The ends lost 6 bases at V and 6 bases at J; junction bases unmatched: 10. In germline, CDR1 is MDHEN, CDR2 SYDVKM. CDR3 length: 17 amino acids. This chain's CDR3 is CASSPPLAGGFAGELFF. The DNA for the CDR3 is TGTGCCAGCAGCCCCCCACTAGCGGGGGGGTTTGCCGGGGAGCTGTTTTTT.

This clone has only one observation. The CDR3 DNA follows: TGTGCCAGCAGGGAGGACAGCTATGGCTACACCTTC. Translating it yields CASREDSYGYTF. V gene TRBV2 combines with J gene TRBJ1-2; a possible D gene is TRBD1 (6 bases). Germline CDR1 reads SNHLY; CDR2 reads FYNNEI. V was clipped by 6 bases and J by 4 bases, with 9 bases between them. The CDR3 runs to 12 residues.

The chain uses TRBV18 and TRBJ1-5, with D uncertain. The germline V gene has CDR1 KGHSH and CDR2 LQKENI. The CDR3 loop spans 13 amino acids. V lost 6 bases, J lost 7 bases, and 13 bases lay in between. This CDR3 is CASSSGREQPQHF. The CDR3 coding sequence is TGTGCCAGCTCCTCGGGAAGGGAACAGCCCCAGCATTTT.

This chain links TRBV27 with TRBJ1-2; D is perhaps TRBD1 (5 bases). CDR3 length equals 13 residues. V lost 0 bases, J lost 3 bases, and 5 bases lay in between. Germline values: CDR1 MNHEY, CDR2 SMNVEV (reference sequence). CDR3 residues: CASSLSGDYGYTF. The DNA for the CDR3 is TGTGCCAGCAGTTTATCGGGGGACTATGGCTACACCTTC.

The chain carries TRBV10-3 and TRBJ1-2; TRBD1 might be the D (6 bases). Looked up from germline, CDR1 is ENHRY and CDR2 is SYGVKD. Trimming pared 2 bases from V and 5 bases from J, leaving 18 bases between. The CDR3 contains 16 residues. In nucleotides, the CDR3 is TGTGCCATCAGTGAGAGACAGGATGCTTTACTATATGGCTACACCTTC. Translation: CAISERQDALLYGYTF.

The rearrangement uses TRBV5-1 and TRBJ2-7; TRBD1 is a possible D gene (7 bases). Germline V lookup: CDR1 SGHRS, CDR2 YFSETQ. This CDR3 has 12 residues. Trimming removed 3 bases from V and 8 bases from J, with 12 bases in between. The CDR3 region is CASSSGGLKQYF. The CDR3, as DNA: TGCGCCAGCAGCTCAGGGGGGTTGAAGCAGTACTTC. Combining the CDR3 with reference TRBV5-1 and TRBJ2-7 gives the whole variable domain KAGVTQTPRYLIKTRGQQVTLSCSPISGHRSVSWYQQTPGQGLQFLFEYFSETQRNKGNFPGRFSGRQFSNSRSEMNVSTLELGDSALYLCASSSGGLKQYFGPGTRLTVT.

This chain connects TRBV18 to TRBJ2-1, with 7 bases fitting TRBD1. The junction had 2 bases not matched to a gene; V was cut back by 2 bases and J by 1 base. The CDR3 has 15 residues. Germline-derived CDR1 and CDR2 are KGHSH and LQKENI. The chain's CDR3 is CASSPAQGSYNEQFF. CDR3 nucleotides: TGTGCCAGCTCACCAGCACAGGGGTCCTACAATGAGCAGTTCTTC.

V and J are TRBV2 and TRBJ1-2; 7 bases line up with TRBD1. The CDR3 is 15 residues long. V gave up 6 bases and J gave up 7 bases; unmatched junction bases: 14. The germline CDR1 and CDR2 sequences are SNHLY and FYNNEI. The CDR3 nucleotides read TGTGCCAGCAGCCCTGACAGGGCCCGAGAGGGTGGCTACACCTTC. It translates to CASSPDRAREGGYTF.

The chain links TRBV6-1 to TRBJ1-2; D is undetermined. Germline V CDR1 and CDR2: MNHNS, SASEGT. This CDR3 spans 14 amino acids. V gave up 0 bases and J gave up 8 bases, with 13 bases separating them. The CDR3 here is CASSEAGRAGGYTF. The CDR3, as DNA: TGTGCCAGCAGTGAAGCAGGGAGGGCGGGGGGCTACACCTTC.

Here the CDR3 DNA reads TGTGCCAGTAGTATAGGGATAGGGCAGCCCTATGGCTACACCTTC. Encoded protein: CASSIGIGQPYGYTF. The chain carries TRBV19 and TRBJ1-2; D ambiguous. Trimming left V 1 base short and J 4 bases short, with 13 bases between. The CDR3 length is 15 residues. Germline-derived CDR1 and CDR2 are LNHDA and SQIVND (reference sequence).

This rearrangement joins TRBV4-1 to TRBJ1-1, with 9 bases aligning to TRBD1. The CDR3 covers 17 residues. Trimming removed 1 base from V and 2 bases from J; junction bases left unmatched: 8. Germline CDR1 MGHRA, CDR2 YSYEKL. CDR3 loop: CASSQAQGAGFNTEAFF. The CDR3 DNA follows: TGCGCCAGCAGCCAAGCACAGGGGGCTGGGTTTAACACTGAAGCTTTCTTT.

This clone was seen a few times. The rearrangement joins TRBV19 to TRBJ1-1; D gene uncertain. V was pared by 6 bases and J by 0 bases, with 20 bases between. Germline V gene data show CDR1 as LNHDA and CDR2 as SQIVND (reference sequence). This CDR3 is built from 17 residues. As DNA, the CDR3 is TGTGCCAGTAGGGTTCTCGGGGAGGAGTACGTGAACACTGAAGCTTTCTTT. It encodes CASRVLGEEYVNTEAFF.

V is TRBV11-3 and J is TRBJ1-1; D is possibly TRBD1 (6 bases). The V gene lost 4 bases and the J gene lost 6 bases, with 12 bases spanning the gap. Germline lookup yields CDR1 SGHNT and CDR2 YENEEA. This CDR3 is built from 13 residues. For the CDR3, the DNA is TGTGCCAGCAGCTCCGGGACACATGCTGAAGCTTTCTTT. Translated, it gives CASSSGTHAEAFF.

V gene TRBV15 combines with J gene TRBJ2-2; D may be TRBD1 or TRBD2 (6 bases each). Germline lookup yields CDR1 LNHNV and CDR2 YYDKDF (reference sequence). This CDR3 contains 20 residues. V lost 0 bases and J 7 bases, leaving 27 bases between the germline ends. The CDR3 sequence: CATSRDLLFPGAGSFGELFF. CDR3 nucleotide sequence: TGTGCCACCAGCAGAGATCTACTTTTCCCGGGGGCAGGGTCGTTCGGGGAGCTGTTTTTT.